This TCR beta chain was retrieved from a study of Graves' ophthalmopathy and Graves' hyperthyroidism. RNA transcripts served as template for amplifying TCR beta CDR3 sequences. After a first-round RT-PCR with HTBI primers, a second-round multiplex PCR was run. One entry per CDR3 protein results from TCRdb running MiXCR on the multiplex PCR reads. The sample carries about 700,000 distinct CDR3 sequences, about 38% recorded once. Someone took the PBMCs out of 10 ml of fresh peripheral blood. The CDR3 has 14 amino acids. V was pared by 2 bases and J by 9 bases, with 17 bases between. Germline assignment: CDR1 MGHDK and CDR2 SYGVNS. This clonotype has at least ten counts.

This TCR derives from an adult man with Graves' ophthalmopathy. V gene TRBV25-1 combines with J gene TRBJ2-7; tentatively, D is TRBD1 or TRBD2 (5 bases each). The source material was peripheral blood. CDR3 bases: TGTGCCAGCAGTGAACCGGGACGGACCTGGGGGCAGTACTTC. Translation gives CASSEPGRTWGQYF.